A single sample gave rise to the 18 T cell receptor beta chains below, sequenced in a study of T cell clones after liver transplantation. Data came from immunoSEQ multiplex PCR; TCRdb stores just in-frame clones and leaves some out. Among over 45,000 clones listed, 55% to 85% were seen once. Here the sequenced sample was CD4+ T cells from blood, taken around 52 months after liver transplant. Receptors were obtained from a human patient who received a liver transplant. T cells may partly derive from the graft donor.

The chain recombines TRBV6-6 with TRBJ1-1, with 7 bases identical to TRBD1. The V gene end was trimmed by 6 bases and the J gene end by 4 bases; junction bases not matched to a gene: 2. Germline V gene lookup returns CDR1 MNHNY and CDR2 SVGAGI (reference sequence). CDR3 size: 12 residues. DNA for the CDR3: TGTGCCAGCAGCAGACAGGGCACTGAAGCTTTCTTT. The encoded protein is CASSRQGTEAFF.

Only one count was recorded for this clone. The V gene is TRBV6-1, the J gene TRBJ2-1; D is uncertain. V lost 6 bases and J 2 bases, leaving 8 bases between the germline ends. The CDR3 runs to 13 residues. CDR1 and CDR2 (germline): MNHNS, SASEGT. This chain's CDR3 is CASRETPYNEQFF. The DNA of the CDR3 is TGTGCCAGCAGAGAGACACCCTACAATGAGCAGTTCTTC.

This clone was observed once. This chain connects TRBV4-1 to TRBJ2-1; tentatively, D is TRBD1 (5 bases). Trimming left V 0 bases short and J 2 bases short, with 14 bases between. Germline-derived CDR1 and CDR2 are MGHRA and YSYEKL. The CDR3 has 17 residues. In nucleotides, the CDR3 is TGCGCCAGCAGCCAAGACAAAGGGGCAGGTACCTACAATGAGCAGTTCTTC. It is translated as CASSQDKGAGTYNEQFF.

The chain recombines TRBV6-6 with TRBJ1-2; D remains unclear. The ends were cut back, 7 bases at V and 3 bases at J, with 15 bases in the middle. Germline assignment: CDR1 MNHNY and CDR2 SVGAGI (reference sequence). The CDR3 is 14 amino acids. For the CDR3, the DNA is TGTGCCAGCAAGGTGGCGGCAGGTGACTATGGCTACACCTTC. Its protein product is CASKVAAGDYGYTF.

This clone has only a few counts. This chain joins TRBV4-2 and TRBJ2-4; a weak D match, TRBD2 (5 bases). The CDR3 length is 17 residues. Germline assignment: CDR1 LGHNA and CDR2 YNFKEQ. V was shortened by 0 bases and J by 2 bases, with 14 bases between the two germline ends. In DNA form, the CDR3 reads TGTGCCAGCAGCCAAGATGAGGGAATAGCGTCCAAAAACATTCAGTACTTC. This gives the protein CASSQDEGIASKNIQYF.

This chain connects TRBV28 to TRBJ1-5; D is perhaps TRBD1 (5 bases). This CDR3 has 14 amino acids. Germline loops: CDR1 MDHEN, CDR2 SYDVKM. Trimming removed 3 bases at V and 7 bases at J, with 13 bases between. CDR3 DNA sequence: TGTGCCAGCAGTTTCTGGCAGGGTGGACAGCCCCAGCATTTT. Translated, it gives CASSFWQGGQPQHF.

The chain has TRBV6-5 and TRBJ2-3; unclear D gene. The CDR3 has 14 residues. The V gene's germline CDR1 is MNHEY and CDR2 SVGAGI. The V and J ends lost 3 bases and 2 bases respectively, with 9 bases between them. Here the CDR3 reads CASSYSQTTDTQYF. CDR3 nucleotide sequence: TGTGCCAGCAGTTATTCTCAAACCACAGATACGCAGTATTTT.

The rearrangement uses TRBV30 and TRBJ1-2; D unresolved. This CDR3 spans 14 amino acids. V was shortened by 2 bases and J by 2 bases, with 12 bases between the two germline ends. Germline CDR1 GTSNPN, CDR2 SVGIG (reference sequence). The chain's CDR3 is CAWSFRIKNYGYTF. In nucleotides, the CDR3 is TGTGCCTGGAGTTTCAGGATTAAAAACTATGGCTACACCTTC.

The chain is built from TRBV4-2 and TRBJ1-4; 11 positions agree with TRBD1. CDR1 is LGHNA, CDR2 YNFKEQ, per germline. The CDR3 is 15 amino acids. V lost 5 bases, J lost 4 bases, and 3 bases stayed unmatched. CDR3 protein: CASSGQGANNEKLFF. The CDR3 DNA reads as TGTGCCAGCAGCGGACAGGGGGCGAATAATGAAAAACTGTTTTTT.

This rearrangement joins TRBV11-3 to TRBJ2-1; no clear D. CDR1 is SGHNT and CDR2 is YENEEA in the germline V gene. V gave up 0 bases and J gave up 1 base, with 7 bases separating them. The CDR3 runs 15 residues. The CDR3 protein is CASSLDGPSYNEQFF. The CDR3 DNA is TGTGCCAGCAGCTTAGATGGCCCATCCTACAATGAGCAGTTCTTC.

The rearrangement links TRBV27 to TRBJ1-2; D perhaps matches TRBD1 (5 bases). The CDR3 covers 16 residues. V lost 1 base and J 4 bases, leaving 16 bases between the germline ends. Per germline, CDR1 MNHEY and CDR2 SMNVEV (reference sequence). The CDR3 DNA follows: TGTGCCAGCAGTTTATTGGGTGGGACGGGGACCTATGGCTACACCTTC. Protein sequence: CASSLLGGTGTYGYTF.

The CDR3 is CASSQDRTGRAFF. The CDR3 bases are TGTGCCAGCAGCCAAGACCGGACAGGGAGAGCTTTCTTT. The chain couples TRBV14 to TRBJ1-1; 8 nucleotides align to TRBD1. The CDR3 spans 13 residues. CDR1 is SGHDN, CDR2 FVKESK, per germline. J was trimmed by 10 bases and V by 0 bases; bases with no gene match: 4.

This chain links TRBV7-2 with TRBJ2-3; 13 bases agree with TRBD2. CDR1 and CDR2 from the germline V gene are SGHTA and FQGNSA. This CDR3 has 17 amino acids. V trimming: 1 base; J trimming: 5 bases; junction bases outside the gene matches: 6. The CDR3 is CASSLEWTSGGLDTQYF. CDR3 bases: TGTGCCAGCAGCTTAGAGTGGACTAGCGGGGGACTAGATACGCAGTATTTT.

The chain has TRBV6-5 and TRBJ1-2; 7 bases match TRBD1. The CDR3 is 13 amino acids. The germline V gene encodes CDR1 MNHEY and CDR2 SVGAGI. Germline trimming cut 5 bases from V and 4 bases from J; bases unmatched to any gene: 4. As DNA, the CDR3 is TGTGCCAGCAGTCCTACAGGGGTCTATGGCTACACCTTC. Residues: CASSPTGVYGYTF.

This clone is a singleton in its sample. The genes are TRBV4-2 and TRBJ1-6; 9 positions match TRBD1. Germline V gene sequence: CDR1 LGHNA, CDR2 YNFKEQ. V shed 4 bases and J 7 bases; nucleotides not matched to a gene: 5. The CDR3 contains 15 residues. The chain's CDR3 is CASSPGQGGNSPLHF. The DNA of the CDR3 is TGTGCCAGCAGCCCGGGACAGGGTGGGAATTCACCCCTCCACTTT.

The CDR3 DNA sequence: TGCGCCAGCAGCCCCGATGGGGGGCCGTTTCAGGGGGGGTCACCCCTCCACTTT. Encoded protein: CASSPDGGPFQGGSPLHF. The chain employs TRBV10-2 and TRBJ1-6; 7 bases line up with TRBD1. This CDR3 has 18 residues. Germline loops: CDR1 WSHSY, CDR2 SAAADI. Trimming cost V 6 bases and J 10 bases; bases outside gene matches: 21.

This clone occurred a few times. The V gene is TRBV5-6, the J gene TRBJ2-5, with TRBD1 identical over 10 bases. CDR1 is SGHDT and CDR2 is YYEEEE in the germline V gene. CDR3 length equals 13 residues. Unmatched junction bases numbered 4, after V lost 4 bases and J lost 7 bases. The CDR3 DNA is TGTGCCAGCAGCCCGAGGGACAGGGGGACCCAGTACTTC. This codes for CASSPRDRGTQYF.

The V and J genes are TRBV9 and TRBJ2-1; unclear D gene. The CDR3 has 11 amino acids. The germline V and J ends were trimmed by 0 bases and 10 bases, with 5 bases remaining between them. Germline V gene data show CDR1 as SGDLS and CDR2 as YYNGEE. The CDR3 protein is CASSVEREQFF. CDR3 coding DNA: TGTGCCAGCAGCGTAGAACGGGAGCAGTTCTTC.